This T cell receptor beta chain was documented in a study of blood T cell repertoires in COVID-19. Method: immunoSEQ multiplex PCR; TCRdb's copy keeps in-frame clones and lacks some. The sample contains approximately 220,000 clones, roughly 84% of which appear only once. V lost 2 bases and J 7 bases, leaving 11 bases between the germline ends. Per the germline V gene, CDR1 is SNHLY and CDR2 is FYNNEI. This CDR3 is 14 amino acids long. The receptor was isolated from a woman between 40 and 55 years old who had recovered from COVID-19. This chain joins TRBV2 and TRBJ2-2; D uncertain. Source material: PBMCs or T cells enriched from blood (not recorded which). The CDR3 reads CASSELEVIGELFF. The CDR3 DNA reads as TGTGCCAGCAGTGAACTCGAGGTGATCGGGGAGCTGTTTTTT. Together with reference TRBV2 and TRBJ2-2, the CDR3 gives the full variable domain: EPEVTQTPSHQVTQMGQEVILRCVPISNHLYFYWYRQILGQKVEFLVSFYNNEISEKSEIFDDQFSVERPDGSNFTLKIRSTKLEDSAMYFCASSELEVIGELFFGEGSRLTVL.